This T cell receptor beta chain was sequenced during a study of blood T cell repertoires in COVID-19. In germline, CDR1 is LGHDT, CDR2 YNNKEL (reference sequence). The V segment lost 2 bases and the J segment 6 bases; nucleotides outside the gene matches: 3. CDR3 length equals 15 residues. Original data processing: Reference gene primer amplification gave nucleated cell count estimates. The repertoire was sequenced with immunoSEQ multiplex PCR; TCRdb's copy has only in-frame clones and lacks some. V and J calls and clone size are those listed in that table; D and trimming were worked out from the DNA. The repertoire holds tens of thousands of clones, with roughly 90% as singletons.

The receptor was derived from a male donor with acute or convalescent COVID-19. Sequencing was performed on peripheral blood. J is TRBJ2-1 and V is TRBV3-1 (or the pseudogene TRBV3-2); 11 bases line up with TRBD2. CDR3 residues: CASSQISGGANEQFF. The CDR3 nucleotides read TGTGCCAGCAGCCAAATTAGCGGGGGGGCCAATGAGCAGTTCTTC.